These 31 T cell receptor beta chains came from one sample sequenced in a study of tissue T cells after allogeneic stem cell transplantation. The repertoire was sequenced with immunoSEQ multiplex PCR; TCRdb's copy has only in-frame clones and lacks some. The data hold over 40,000 clones, with about three quarters observed a single time. Sequencing was done on a sample of sorted cells pooled from one or two spleens. The receptors here all came from a pool of C57BL/6 mice in good health.

This clone came up a few times. Genes here carry mouse names. The read terminates 1 residue before the CDR3 end, so the remaining end is supplied by the germline J gene. The V and J genes are TRBV20 and TRBJ2-1, with no clear D. There are 14 residues in the CDR3. V was trimmed by 1 base and J by 3 bases, leaving 10 bases between them. Germline V lookup: CDR1 GFQATS, CDR2 STVNSAI. The part of the CDR3 DNA that was read is TGTGGTGCTAGGGCCGGACCCTTCTATGCTGAGCAGTTC. Translating it yields CGARAGPFYAEQF. The full CDR3 protein is CGARAGPFYAEQFF.

Comments on this clone: The gene names given are mouse names. The sequenced part of the CDR3 DNA is TGTGCCAGCGGTGATTTTGAACAGTAC. Translated: CASGDFEQY. The CDR3, in full, reads CASGDFEQYF. The chain combines TRBV13-2 with TRBJ2-7; D not certain. The read terminates 1 residue ahead of where the CDR3 ends, so the germline J gene completes it. The germline V and J ends were trimmed by 1 base and 6 bases, with 2 bases remaining between them. CDR3 length: 10 amino acids. Per the germline V gene, CDR1 is NNHNN and CDR2 is SYGAGS (reference sequence).

Turning to this clone: Mouse names are used for the genes. Coverage ceases 1 residue before the CDR3 finishes, and the germline J gene fills in the end. The J gene is TRBJ1-3, the V gene TRBV2; tentatively, D is TRBD1 (6 bases). The V gene lost 0 bases and the J gene lost 4 bases, with 10 bases spanning the gap. Germline-derived CDR1 and CDR2 are LGHNA and YSYQKL. This CDR3 has 15 residues. The CDR3 DNA, read in part, is TGTGCCAGCAGCCAAGATGAGGGGGTCGGAAATACGCTCTAT. This encodes CASSQDEGVGNTLY. The entire CDR3 sequence reads CASSQDEGVGNTLYF.

In the case of this clone: Each gene name is a mouse one. The read halts 1 residue ahead of the CDR3 end, with the missing end drawn from the germline J gene. The rearrangement links TRBV16 to TRBJ2-3, with 9 bases fitting TRBD2. Germline values: CDR1 SGHSA, CDR2 FRNQAP. V lost 6 bases and J lost 4; bases outside the gene matches: 5. CDR3 length: 14 amino acids. The part of the CDR3 DNA that was read is TGTGCAAGCAGTAGACTGGGGGAGACAGAAACGCTGTAT. It specifies CASSRLGETETLY. The whole CDR3 sequence reads CASSRLGETETLYF. Drawing the rest from reference TRBV16 and TRBJ2-3, the complete variable domain is NAGVIQTPRHKVTGKGQEATLWCEPISGHSAVFWYRQTIVQGLEFLTYFRNQAPIDDSGMPKERFSAQMPNQSHSTLKIQSTQPQDSAVYLCASSRLGETETLYFGSGTRLTVL.

Comment on this clone: All gene names here are mouse names. The read ends 1 residue early relative to the CDR3; the germline J gene fills the gap. This chain links TRBV29 with TRBJ1-4, with TRBD1 identical over 7 bases. CDR1 is MSHET and CDR2 is SYDVDS in the germline V gene. V was clipped by 5 bases and J by 4 bases; unmatched bases: 7. The CDR3 is 15 amino acids. Partial CDR3 DNA: TGTGCTAGCAGTCCCTGGGACAGAAACAACGAAAGATTATTT. Translating gives CASSPWDRNNERLF. The whole CDR3 is CASSPWDRNNERLFF.

This clone was picked up a small number of times. Gene names are the mouse ones. The read stops 1 residue short of the end of the CDR3; the missing end is completed from the germline J gene. The chain carries TRBV2 and TRBJ2-1, with 8 bases that match TRBD2. Germline CDR1 reads LGHNA; CDR2 reads YSYQKL. This CDR3 is 16 amino acids long. Unmatched junction bases numbered 3, after V lost 1 base and J lost 1 base. CDR3 protein: CASSQASGGNYAEQFF. The covered CDR3 bases are TGTGCCAGCAGCCAAGCCTCTGGGGGGAACTATGCTGAGCAGTTC.

Details on this clone: These gene names are mouse names. The read ends 1 residue before the CDR3 terminus; that terminus is restored from the germline J gene. The V call is TRBV14, the J call TRBJ2-5, with 8 bases aligning to TRBD2. CDR1 and CDR2 (germline): SGHDT, FRDEAV. V shed 2 bases, J shed 0 bases, and the junction held 2 bases outside the gene matches. The CDR3 is 15 amino acids. The CDR3 bases that were read are TGTGCCAGCAGTTTACTGGGGGTTAACCAAGACACCCAGTAC. Its protein product is CASSLLGVNQDTQY. The whole CDR3 sequence is CASSLLGVNQDTQYF.

With regard to this clone: Any gene name here is a mouse gene name. The sequenced fragment ends 1 residue before the CDR3 boundary, so the rest is inferred from the germline J gene. The chain couples TRBV19 to TRBJ1-1; TRBD1 is a possible D gene (6 bases). CDR1 and CDR2 (germline): FNHDT, SITEND (reference sequence). CDR3 size: 11 residues. Trimming removed 3 bases from V and 9 bases from J, with 9 bases in between. CDR3 sequence: CASSNGGQVFF. Incomplete CDR3 DNA: TGTGCCAGCAGTAATGGGGGGCAAGTCTTC.

A note on this clone: Gene labels here are mouse ones. Read data end 1 residue before the CDR3 end; the end is taken from the germline J gene. The rearrangement uses TRBV20 and TRBJ2-1; D is unclear. Germline V CDR1 and CDR2: GFQATS, STVNSAI. V lost 0 bases and J 1 base, leaving 4 bases between the germline ends. The CDR3 runs 13 residues. The covered CDR3 bases are TGTGGTGCTAGGGACTGGAACTATGCTGAGCAGTTC. It encodes CGARDWNYAEQF. The full-length CDR3 reads as CGARDWNYAEQFF. Combining the CDR3 with reference TRBV20 and TRBJ2-1 gives the whole variable domain GALVYQYPRRTICKSGTSMRMECQAVGFQATSVAWYRQSPQKTFELIALSTVNSAIKYEQNFTQEKFPISHPNLSFSSMTVLNAYLEDRGLYLCGARDWNYAEQFFGPGTRLTVL.

This clone was recorded a few times. The genes are named according to mouse. The read gets to within 1 residue of the CDR3 end, and the germline J gene fills in the rest. The chain recombines TRBV13-1 with TRBJ2-7; TRBD1 aligns across 7 bases. The CDR3 sequence is 12 residues long. Germline CDR1 is NSHNY and CDR2 is SYGAGN. V was pared by 2 bases and J by 5 bases, with 1 base of the junction left unmatched. The DNA read from the CDR3 is TGTGCCAGCAGTGAGCAGGGGGATGAACAGTAC. Translating it yields CASSEQGDEQY. The entire CDR3 is CASSEQGDEQYF.

About this clone: Here the gene names and germline are mouse. The read terminates 1 residue ahead of where the CDR3 ends, so the germline J gene completes it. The rearrangement joins TRBV5 to TRBJ2-5, with TRBD2 as a possible D gene (6 bases). V gave up 0 bases and J gave up 5 bases, with 6 bases separating them. Germline V lookup: CDR1 LGHNA, CDR2 YNLKQL (reference sequence). The CDR3 totals 13 residues. CDR3 loop: CASSQEGGDTQYF. CDR3 bases read: TGTGCCAGCAGCCAAGAGGGGGGAGACACCCAGTAC.

Of note for this clone: Mouse gene names and germline throughout. The CDR3 end falls 1 residue outside the read, so it is completed with the germline J gene. J is TRBJ2-5 and V is TRBV1; 7 bases agree with TRBD1. J gave up 2 bases and V 4 bases, and 3 bases lay outside the gene matches. CDR3 size: 14 residues. The V gene's germline CDR1 is NSQYPW and CDR2 LRSPGD (reference sequence). The DNA read from the CDR3 is TGCACCTGCAGTGGACAGGGTACCCAAGACACCCAGTAC. Protein product: CTCSGQGTQDTQY. The full CDR3 protein is CTCSGQGTQDTQYF.

This clone turned up a few times. The genes and germline here are from mouse. The read is 1 residue too short to cover the CDR3 end, so that end is filled in from the germline J gene. This chain joins TRBV13-3 and TRBJ1-4, with no clear D. V lost 5 bases, J lost 9 bases, and 8 bases lay in between. This CDR3 spans 11 amino acids. CDR1 NNHDY and CDR2 SYVADS come from the germline V gene. CDR3 DNA, as far as it was read: TGTGCCAGCAGGGACGGAAAAAGATTATTT. This encodes CASRDGKRLF. The CDR3 reads in full as CASRDGKRLFF.

This clone has more than one count but fewer than ten. Mouse germline and gene names are used. The CDR3 end lies 1 residue beyond the end of the read and is filled in from the germline J gene. V gene TRBV1 combines with J gene TRBJ2-7; TRBD2 aligns across 12 bases. The CDR3 extends over 15 amino acids. CDR1 NSQYPW and CDR2 LRSPGD come from the germline V gene (reference sequence). Losses at the gene ends were 1 base for V and 5 bases for J; bases not matched to a gene: 3. CDR3 DNA, as far as it was read: TGCACCTGCAGTGCAGCTCGGACTGGGGGGGATGAACAGTAC. The encoded protein is CTCSAARTGGDEQY. The CDR3 as a whole reads CTCSAARTGGDEQYF.

This clone appeared a few times. Mouse gene names and germline throughout. The CDR3 extends 1 residue past the end of the read, so its final part is completed from the germline J gene. The V call is TRBV15, the J call TRBJ1-5; TRBD1 agrees at 12 bases. Trimming removed 3 bases from V and 1 base from J; junction bases left unmatched: 4. This CDR3 is built from 17 residues. Per germline, CDR1 SGHND and CDR2 FRSKSL. The CDR3 protein is CASSFGDRGPNNQAPLF. CDR3 DNA, as far as it was read: TGTGCCAGCAGTTTTGGGGACAGGGGGCCGAACAACCAGGCTCCGCTT.

This clone was observed a single time. The genes and germline here are from mouse. With the read ending 1 residue before the CDR3 end, the germline J gene is used to fill in that end. The chain is built from TRBV29 and TRBJ2-2; D not resolved. The CDR3 totals 14 residues. Trimming shortened V by 2 bases and J by 2 bases, and 6 bases separated the two germline ends. Germline CDR1 reads MSHET; CDR2 reads SYDVDS. This CDR3 is CASSLRRNTGQLYF. Partial CDR3 DNA: TGTGCTAGCAGTTTAAGGCGGAACACCGGGCAGCTCTAC.

This clone has more than one count but fewer than ten. The genes and germline here are from mouse. The observed sequence ends 1 residue before the CDR3 terminus, with the missing tail filled in from the germline J gene. The V call is TRBV13-2, the J call TRBJ2-7; a possible D gene is TRBD1 (6 bases). Germline V gene data show CDR1 as NNHNN and CDR2 as SYGAGS (reference sequence). V shed 5 bases and J shed 4 bases, with 10 bases lying between them. CDR3 size: 12 residues. The CDR3 DNA, read in part, is TGTGCCAGCGGAGGGGGACAATATGAACAGTAC. Encoded protein: CASGGGQYEQY. The entire CDR3 is CASGGGQYEQYF.

As regards this clone: Gene names denote mouse genes. The sequenced fragment ends 1 residue before the CDR3 boundary, so the rest is inferred from the germline J gene. The chain joins TRBV12-1 to TRBJ1-2; 11 bases are shared with TRBD1. V was pared by 3 bases and J by 4 bases, with 3 bases of the junction left unmatched. The CDR3 consists of 14 residues. In germline, CDR1 is SGHSN, CDR2 HYEKVE. CDR3 residues: CASSSGTGGSDYTF. The CDR3 DNA, read in part, is TGTGCCAGCTCTTCCGGGACAGGGGGCTCCGACTACACC.

In its sample, this clone was seen a few times. Mouse names are used for the genes. The read ends 1 residue shy of where the CDR3 ends; the end is completed using the germline J gene. This chain joins TRBV1 and TRBJ2-7; D is uncertain. This CDR3 has 15 residues. Per germline, CDR1 NSQYPW and CDR2 LRSPGD (reference sequence). Trimming removed 1 base at V and 0 bases at J, with 10 bases between. The CDR3 is CTCSAVDISSYEQYF. The sequenced part of the CDR3 DNA is TGCACCTGCAGTGCAGTAGACATAAGCTCCTATGAACAGTAC.

A remark on this clone: The gene names here belong to mouse. The read stops 1 residue short of the end of the CDR3; the missing end is completed from the germline J gene. The rearrangement uses TRBV13-2 and TRBJ2-5; 8 positions match TRBD1. Germline values: CDR1 NNHNN, CDR2 SYGAGS (reference sequence). This CDR3 has 15 residues. V shed 0 bases and J 1 base; nucleotides not matched to a gene: 1. The CDR3 DNA, read in part, is TGTGCCAGCGGTGATGCACAGGGGGACCAAGACACCCAGTAC. Its protein is CASGDAQGDQDTQY. The complete CDR3 protein is CASGDAQGDQDTQYF.

This clone was picked up a small number of times. Gene names and germline match the mouse. The sequenced fragment ends 1 residue before the CDR3 boundary, so the rest is inferred from the germline J gene. Additional DNA sequences in this sample encode the identical CDR3. This chain connects TRBV13-2 to TRBJ2-7; no reliable D call. Per germline, CDR1 NNHNN and CDR2 SYGAGS (reference sequence). Trimming stripped 1 base from V and 4 bases from J, with 6 bases between. The CDR3 contains 12 residues. This CDR3 reads CASGDPGYEQYF. The sequenced CDR3 bases are TGTGCCAGCGGTGATCCTGGTTATGAACAGTAC.

This clone was picked up a small number of times. The genes are named according to mouse. The read halts 1 residue ahead of the CDR3 end, with the missing end drawn from the germline J gene. This chain uses TRBV1 with TRBJ2-1; 11 nucleotides align to TRBD2. V lost 0 bases to trimming and J lost 1 base; unmatched junction nucleotides: 5. In germline, CDR1 is NSQYPW, CDR2 LRSPGD (reference sequence). The CDR3 is 18 amino acids. CDR3 sequence: CTCSADAGLGVNYAEQFF. CDR3 DNA, as far as it was read: TGCACCTGCAGTGCAGACGCGGGACTGGGGGTAAACTATGCTGAGCAGTTC. The full variable domain, its missing parts supplied by reference TRBV1 and TRBJ2-1, is VTLLEQNPRWRLVPRGQAVNLRCILKNSQYPWMSWYQQDLQKQLQWLFTLRSPGDKEVKSLPGADYLATRVTDTELRLQVANMSQGRTLYCTCSADAGLGVNYAEQFFGPGTRLTVL.

About this clone itself: Mouse gene names and germline throughout. The read finishes 1 residue shy of the CDR3 end, and the germline J gene is used to complete it. This sequence joins TRBV29 and TRBJ2-1; D could derive from TRBD1 or TRBD2 (5 bases each). This CDR3 region has 14 residues. Germline V lookup: CDR1 MSHET, CDR2 SYDVDS. The V end lost 4 bases, the J end lost 1 base, and 8 bases lay between the germline ends. The CDR3 loop reads CASSSGRNYAEQFF. Partial CDR3 DNA: TGTGCTAGCAGTTCGGGACGGAACTATGCTGAGCAGTTC.

This clone was picked up one time. Mouse gene names and germline throughout. The DNA ends 1 residue before the CDR3 does, and the rest of the CDR3 is filled in from the germline J gene. The rearrangement links TRBV19 to TRBJ1-3; 8 positions match TRBD1. CDR1 is FNHDT and CDR2 is SITEND in the germline V gene (reference sequence). CDR3 size: 14 residues. V lost 4 bases and J lost 2; bases outside the gene matches: 2. CDR3 bases read: TGTGCCAGCAGTCTACAGGGGGCTGGAAATACGCTCTAT. It encodes CASSLQGAGNTLY. The whole CDR3 sequence is CASSLQGAGNTLYF.

This clone was seen a single time. The listed genes are named as in mouse. CDR3 DNA (partial): TGTGCCAGCAGCCTTCAGGGGGCTGGCACCGGGCAGCTCTAC. Translation: CASSLQGAGTGQLY. The whole CDR3 is CASSLQGAGTGQLYF. This chain uses TRBV5 with TRBJ2-2; TRBD1 matches 8 bases. The read terminates 1 residue before the CDR3 end, so the remaining end is supplied by the germline J gene. J was trimmed by 4 bases and V by 4 bases; bases with no gene match: 5. The CDR3 runs 15 residues. Germline loops: CDR1 LGHNA, CDR2 YNLKQL (reference sequence).

Comment on this clone: The gene names given are mouse names. This CDR3 reads CASSRDRYAEQFF. The covered CDR3 bases are TGTGCCAGCAGCCGGGACAGATATGCTGAGCAGTTC. This chain links TRBV2 with TRBJ2-1; 7 bases are shared with TRBD1. Read data end 1 residue before the CDR3 end; the end is taken from the germline J gene. CDR1 and CDR2 from the germline V gene are LGHNA and YSYQKL. This CDR3 is built from 13 residues. V was clipped by 4 bases and J by 4 bases; unmatched bases: 1.

This clone showed up just once. Gene names and germline refer to mouse. The read stops 1 residue short of the end of the CDR3; the missing end is completed from the germline J gene. The chain combines TRBV15 with TRBJ2-5; 7 bases are a match to TRBD1. This CDR3 is built from 13 residues. Per germline, CDR1 SGHND and CDR2 FRSKSL. V lost 6 bases, J lost 5 bases, and 5 bases stayed unmatched. CDR3 region: CASSPRGRDTQYF. The part of the CDR3 DNA that was read is TGTGCCAGCAGCCCCAGGGGGAGAGACACCCAGTAC.

This clone was seen only once. Gene names refer to mouse genes. The CDR3 is cut off 1 residue early in the read; its end comes from the germline J gene. The V call is TRBV13-2, the J call TRBJ2-4, with 7 bases matching TRBD2. With 1 base clipped from V and 4 bases from J, the junction kept 3 bases outside the gene matches. Germline V gene sequence: CDR1 NNHNN, CDR2 SYGAGS (reference sequence). The CDR3 consists of 14 residues. The covered CDR3 bases are TGTGCCAGCGGTGATCGACTGGGAGAAAACACCTTGTAC. This encodes CASGDRLGENTLY. In full, the CDR3 is CASGDRLGENTLYF.

The count of this clone is one. The genes are named according to mouse. The DNA ends 1 residue before the CDR3 does, and the rest of the CDR3 is filled in from the germline J gene. The chain couples TRBV1 to TRBJ1-4; a possible D gene is TRBD1 (5 bases). V was shortened by 1 base and J by 1 base, with 7 bases between the two germline ends. This CDR3 is 15 amino acids long. Germline V lookup: CDR1 NSQYPW, CDR2 LRSPGD (reference sequence). The CDR3 loop reads CTCSAGGRSNERLFF. Incomplete CDR3 DNA: TGCACCTGCAGTGCAGGGGGCCGTTCCAACGAAAGATTATTT.

Remarks on this clone: Genes here carry mouse names. The sequenced part of the CDR3 DNA is TGTGCTAGCAGTTGGGACAGGGACACCCAGTAC. Amino acid sequence: CASSWDRDTQY. The whole CDR3 protein is CASSWDRDTQYF. This rearrangement joins TRBV29 to TRBJ2-5; 8 bases are shared with TRBD1. The read terminates 1 residue ahead of where the CDR3 ends, so the germline J gene completes it. The CDR3 runs to 12 residues. CDR1 is MSHET and CDR2 is SYDVDS in the germline V gene. V lost 4 bases, J lost 6 bases, and 0 bases stayed unmatched.

In regard to this clone: Gene and germline names: mouse. The read ends 1 residue before the CDR3 terminus; that terminus is restored from the germline J gene. V gene TRBV15 combines with J gene TRBJ2-7, with 9 bases lining up with TRBD2. The CDR3 loop spans 14 amino acids. V was pared by 3 bases and J by 4 bases, with 4 bases of the junction left unmatched. Per germline, CDR1 SGHND and CDR2 FRSKSL. CDR3 DNA (partial): TGTGCCAGCAGTTTGGGGACTGGGATTTATGAACAGTAC. Amino acid sequence: CASSLGTGIYEQY. The entire CDR3 is CASSLGTGIYEQYF.